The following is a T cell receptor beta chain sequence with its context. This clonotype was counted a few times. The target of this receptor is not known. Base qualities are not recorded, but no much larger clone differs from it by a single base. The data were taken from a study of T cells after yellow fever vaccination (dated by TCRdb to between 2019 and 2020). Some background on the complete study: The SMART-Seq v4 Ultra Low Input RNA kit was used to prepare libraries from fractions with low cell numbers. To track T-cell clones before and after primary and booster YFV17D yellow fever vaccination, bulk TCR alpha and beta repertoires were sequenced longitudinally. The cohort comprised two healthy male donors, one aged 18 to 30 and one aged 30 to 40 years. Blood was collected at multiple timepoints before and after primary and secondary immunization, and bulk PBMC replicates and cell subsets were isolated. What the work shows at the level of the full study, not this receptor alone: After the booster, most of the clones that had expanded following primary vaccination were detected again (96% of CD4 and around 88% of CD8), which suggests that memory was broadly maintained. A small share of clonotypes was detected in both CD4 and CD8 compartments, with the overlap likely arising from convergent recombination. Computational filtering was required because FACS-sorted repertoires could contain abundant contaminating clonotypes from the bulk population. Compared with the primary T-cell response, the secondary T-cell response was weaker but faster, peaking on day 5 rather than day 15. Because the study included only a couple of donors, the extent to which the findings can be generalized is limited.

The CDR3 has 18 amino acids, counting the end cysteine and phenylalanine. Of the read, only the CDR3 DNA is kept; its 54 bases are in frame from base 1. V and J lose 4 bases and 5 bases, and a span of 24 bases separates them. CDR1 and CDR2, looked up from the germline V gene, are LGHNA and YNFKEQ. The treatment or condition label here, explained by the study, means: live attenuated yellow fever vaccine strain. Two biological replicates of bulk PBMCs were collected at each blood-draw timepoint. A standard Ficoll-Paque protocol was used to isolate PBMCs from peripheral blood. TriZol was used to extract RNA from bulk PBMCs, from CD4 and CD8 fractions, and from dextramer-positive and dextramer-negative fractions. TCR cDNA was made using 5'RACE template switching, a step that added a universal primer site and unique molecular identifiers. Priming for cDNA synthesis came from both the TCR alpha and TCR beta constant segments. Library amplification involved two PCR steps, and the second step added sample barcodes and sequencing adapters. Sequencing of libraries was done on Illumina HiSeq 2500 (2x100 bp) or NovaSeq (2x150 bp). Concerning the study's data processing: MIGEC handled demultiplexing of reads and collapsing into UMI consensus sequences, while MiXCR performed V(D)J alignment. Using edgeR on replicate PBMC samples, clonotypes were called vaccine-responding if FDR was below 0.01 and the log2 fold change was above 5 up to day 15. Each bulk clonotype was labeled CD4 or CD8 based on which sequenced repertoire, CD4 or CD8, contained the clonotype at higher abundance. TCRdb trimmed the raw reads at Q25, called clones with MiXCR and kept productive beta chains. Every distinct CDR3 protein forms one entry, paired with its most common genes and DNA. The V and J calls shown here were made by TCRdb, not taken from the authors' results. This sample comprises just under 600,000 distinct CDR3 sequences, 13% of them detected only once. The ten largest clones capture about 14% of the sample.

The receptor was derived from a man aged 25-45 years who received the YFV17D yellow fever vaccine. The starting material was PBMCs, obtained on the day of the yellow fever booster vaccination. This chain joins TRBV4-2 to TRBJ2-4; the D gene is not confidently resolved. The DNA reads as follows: TGTGCCAGCAGCCGGCCAGGCATGCCTTCCTCCCGCGAAAACATTCAGTACTTC. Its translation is CASSRPGMPSSRENIQYF.